The 27 T cell receptor beta chains given below trace back to one sample, sequenced in a study of blood T cell repertoires in COVID-19. The repertoire was sequenced with immunoSEQ multiplex PCR; TCRdb's copy has only in-frame clones and lacks some. There are roughly 310,000 clones in the sample; around 91% occur only once, and roughly 8.9% lies in the top ten. The sequenced sample was PBMCs or T cells enriched from blood (not recorded which). These receptors all stem from a woman between 40 and 50 years old who had recovered from COVID-19.

V is TRBV24-1 and J is TRBJ2-4; no definite D call. CDR3 length: 13 residues. Trimming took off 4 bases at V and 8 bases at J, with 11 bases between the two ends. Germline V gene lookup returns CDR1 KGHDR and CDR2 SFDVKD. This CDR3 reads CATSEESYDIQYF. CDR3 coding DNA: TGTGCCACCAGTGAGGAGAGTTACGACATTCAGTACTTC.

The chain employs TRBV13 and TRBJ1-2; TRBD1 matches at 8 bases. The germline V gene encodes CDR1 PRHDT and CDR2 FYEKMQ (reference sequence). The junction had 7 bases not matched to a gene; V was cut back by 2 bases and J by 2 bases. CDR3 length equals 16 residues. The CDR3 DNA sequence: TGTGCCAGCAGCTTATGGGCCGGACAGGGAAACTATGGCTACACCTTC. It encodes CASSLWAGQGNYGYTF.

V gene TRBV25-1 combines with J gene TRBJ1-6, with D perhaps matching TRBD1 (5 bases). The CDR3 has 17 amino acids. The germline CDR1 and CDR2 sequences are MGHDK and SYGVNS. The ends were cut back, 1 base at V and 7 bases at J, with 17 bases in the middle. CDR3 coding DNA: TGTGCCAGCAGTGAATCTGGCGGGACCTTCAGGAATTCACCCCTCCACTTT. It encodes CASSESGGTFRNSPLHF.

V usage is TRBV7-3 and J usage is TRBJ2-3; the match to TRBD2 covers 16 bases. The CDR3 consists of 18 residues. Germline V gene data show CDR1 as SGHTA and CDR2 as FQGTGA. The trim removed 0 bases at V and 5 bases at J, leaving 5 bases unmatched. The CDR3 nucleotides read TGTGCCAGCAGCTTAACCGGGACTAGCGGGGGGGCCTTAGATACGCAGTATTTT. Its translation: CASSLTGTSGGALDTQYF. Full variable domain (missing parts from reference TRBV7-3 and TRBJ2-3): GAGVSQTPSNKVTEKGKYVELRCDPISGHTALYWYRQSLGQGPEFLIYFQGTGAADDSGLPNDRFFAVRPEGSVSTLKIQRTERGDSAVYLCASSLTGTSGGALDTQYFGPGTRLTVL.

The rearrangement uses TRBV28 and TRBJ2-3; 9 nucleotides align to TRBD2. CDR3 length: 17 residues. Germline lookup yields CDR1 MDHEN and CDR2 SYDVKM. Trimming cost V 6 bases and J 2 bases; bases outside gene matches: 12. CDR3 coding DNA: TGTGCCAGCAGCTTCCCCGGGGTAGCGGGGGTCACAGATACGCAGTATTTT. Translating gives CASSFPGVAGVTDTQYF.

The V and J genes are TRBV29-1 and TRBJ1-2; TRBD1 might be the D (6 bases). The germline V gene encodes CDR1 SQVTM and CDR2 ANQGSEA. Trimming shortened V by 7 bases and J by 8 bases, and 17 bases separated the two germline ends. This CDR3 has 12 amino acids. The CDR3 nucleotides read TGCAGCGCCGAGGACAGCCCACGGGGCTACACCTTC. It encodes CSAEDSPRGYTF.

This clone has only a few counts. This chain uses TRBV7-6 with TRBJ2-1, with 8 nucleotides matching TRBD2. The germline gives CDR1 SGHVS, CDR2 FNYEAQ. This CDR3 spans 15 amino acids. Trimming cost V 6 bases and J 3 bases; bases outside gene matches: 7. CDR3 sequence reads: CASSYSGGHYNEQFF. The CDR3 coding sequence is TGTGCCAGCAGTTACTCGGGAGGGCACTACAATGAGCAGTTCTTC.

This chain joins TRBV18 and TRBJ2-1; D may be TRBD1 (7 bases). V was clipped by 8 bases and J by 9 bases, with 20 bases between them. The V gene's germline CDR1 is KGHSH and CDR2 LQKENI. This CDR3 has 14 residues. The CDR3 loop reads CASRVGGGASEQFF. CDR3 nucleotides: TGTGCCAGCCGGGTAGGAGGGGGCGCGAGTGAGCAGTTCTTC.

The J gene is TRBJ2-2, the V gene TRBV4-2, with a possible D match to TRBD2 (5 bases). Germline V CDR1 and CDR2: LGHNA, YNFKEQ. V was pared by 1 base and J by 7 bases, with 10 bases between. The CDR3 consists of 14 residues. The CDR3 DNA sequence: TGTGCCAGCAGCCAAGGGGGAGTCGGCGGGGAGCTGTTTTTT. It translates to CASSQGGVGGELFF.

The gene calls are TRBV6-2 or TRBV6-3 and TRBJ1-2; weak D call: TRBD1 (6 bases). The CDR3 runs to 14 residues. In germline, CDR1 is MNHEY, CDR2 SVGEGT. Trimming cost V 5 bases and J 4 bases, with 14 bases left between them. The CDR3 reads CASSHPTGIYGYTF. For the CDR3, the DNA is TGTGCCAGCAGTCACCCGACAGGAATCTATGGCTACACCTTC.

This sequence joins TRBV7-8 and TRBJ1-1, with a weak D call TRBD1 (6 bases). The ends were cut back, 5 bases at V and 2 bases at J, with 15 bases in the middle. The V gene's germline CDR1 is SGHVS and CDR2 FQNEAQ. The length of the CDR3 is 15 residues. Here the CDR3 DNA reads TGTGCCAGCAGCCGAGTGACAGGACCTAACACTGAAGCTTTCTTT. It yields the protein CASSRVTGPNTEAFF.

The V and J genes are TRBV4-2 and TRBJ2-2; the match to TRBD2 covers 11 bases. V gave up 1 base and J gave up 1 base; unmatched junction bases: 2. CDR1 is LGHNA, CDR2 YNFKEQ, per germline. CDR3 size: 17 residues. This chain's CDR3 is CASSQGGTSGNTGELFF. CDR3 nucleotide sequence: TGTGCCAGCAGCCAAGGGGGGACTAGCGGGAACACCGGGGAGCTGTTTTTT.

The chain joins TRBV5-6 to TRBJ2-4; D is uncertain. Trimming left V 3 bases short and J 7 bases short, with 11 bases between. Germline CDR1 SGHDT, CDR2 YYEEEE. The CDR3 length is 13 residues. CDR3 sequence (DNA): TGTGCCAGCAGCTCCCCTGCTGCGAACATTCAGTACTTC. It codes for CASSSPAANIQYF.

The V and J genes are TRBV29-1 and TRBJ2-3; perhaps TRBD2 as D (8 bases). CDR3 length: 16 residues. Germline V CDR1 and CDR2: SQVTM, ANQGSEA. Trimming left V 7 bases short and J 0 bases short, with 20 bases between. CDR3 DNA: TGCAGCGCGCCTTCGGGAGGGGGCGGGAGCACAGATACGCAGTATTTT. This encodes CSAPSGGGGSTDTQYF.

This chain connects TRBV5-1 to TRBJ2-3; 16 bases align to TRBD2. The germline CDR1 and CDR2 sequences are SGHRS and YFSETQ. The CDR3 has 20 amino acids. With 3 bases clipped from V and 0 bases from J, the junction kept 10 bases outside the gene matches. DNA for the CDR3: TGCGCCAGCAGCTCCATCCTCGGGACTAGCGGGAGGGCCAGCACAGATACGCAGTATTTT. Translation gives CASSSILGTSGRASTDTQYF.

The rearrangement joins TRBV6-5 to TRBJ1-2, with 7 nucleotides matching TRBD1. The length of the CDR3 is 16 residues. Germline CDR1 and CDR2: MNHEY and SVGAGI. V was pared by 2 bases and J by 8 bases, with 14 bases of the junction left unmatched. This CDR3 is CASSYDGLTGLGGYTF. The CDR3 DNA sequence: TGTGCCAGCAGTTACGATGGGTTGACAGGGCTGGGCGGCTACACCTTC.

This clone has more than one count but fewer than ten. The chain has TRBV10-3 and TRBJ2-7; no definite D call. Trimming pared 3 bases from V and 2 bases from J, leaving 17 bases between. Germline values: CDR1 ENHRY, CDR2 SYGVKD. The CDR3 is 16 residues long. The CDR3 coding sequence is TGTGCCATCAGTGACCCTACCAACCGCCAACCCTACGAGCAGTACTTC. Protein sequence: CAISDPTNRQPYEQYF.

The CDR3: CASSMGLAVYNEQFF. Here the CDR3 DNA reads TGTGCCAGTAGTATGGGACTAGCGGTCTACAATGAGCAGTTCTTC. V gene TRBV19 combines with J gene TRBJ2-1; 11 bases are a match to TRBD2. V dropped 3 bases and J dropped 3; count of bases not matched to a gene: 1. The CDR3 has 15 amino acids. CDR1 LNHDA and CDR2 SQIVND come from the germline V gene (reference sequence).

The genes are TRBV28 and TRBJ2-7; 9 positions agree with TRBD1. Germline V gene data show CDR1 as MDHEN and CDR2 as SYDVKM. V dropped 7 bases and J dropped 7; count of bases not matched to a gene: 11. The CDR3 is 14 amino acids. The CDR3 sequence: CASIRDRALGEQYF. The DNA of the CDR3 is TGTGCCAGCATCCGGGACAGGGCCCTAGGGGAGCAGTACTTC.

The gene calls are TRBV7-9 and TRBJ2-1, with 10 bases lining up with TRBD1. The V and J ends lost 4 bases and 8 bases, in that order; junction bases with no gene match: 8. The CDR3 runs to 15 residues. Germline V gives CDR1 SEHNR, CDR2 FQNEAQ (reference sequence). The DNA of the CDR3 is TGTGCCAGCAGCTCCGGGACAGGGGAGGTCGATGAGCAGTTCTTC. It codes for CASSSGTGEVDEQFF. Supplemented by reference TRBV7-9 and TRBJ2-1, the full variable domain reads DTGVSQNPRHKITKRGQNVTFRCDPISEHNRLYWYRQTLGQGPEFLTYFQNEAQLEKSRLLSDRFSAERPKGSFSTLEIQRTEQGDSAMYLCASSSGTGEVDEQFFGPGTRLTVL.

This chain joins TRBV7-9 and TRBJ2-7, with 10 nucleotides matching TRBD2. This CDR3 spans 15 amino acids. V lost 1 base, J lost 2 bases, and 2 bases stayed unmatched. In germline, CDR1 is SEHNR, CDR2 FQNEAQ (reference sequence). CDR3 in amino acids: CASSLVTSGTYEQYF. CDR3 coding DNA: TGTGCCAGCAGCTTAGTAACTAGCGGGACCTACGAGCAGTACTTC. Combining the CDR3 with reference TRBV7-9 and TRBJ2-7 gives the whole variable domain DTGVSQNPRHKITKRGQNVTFRCDPISEHNRLYWYRQTLGQGPEFLTYFQNEAQLEKSRLLSDRFSAERPKGSFSTLEIQRTEQGDSAMYLCASSLVTSGTYEQYFGPGTRLTVT.

The chain is built from TRBV7-9 and TRBJ2-3; 7 bases are a match to TRBD1. The CDR3 contains 14 residues. Germline assignment: CDR1 SEHNR and CDR2 FQNEAQ (reference sequence). Germline trimming cut 1 base from V and 6 bases from J; bases unmatched to any gene: 4. CDR3 in DNA: TGTGCCAGCAGCTTAGACGTACAGGGGGATACGCAGTATTTT. Amino acids: CASSLDVQGDTQYF.

The gene calls are TRBV7-2 and TRBJ2-7; weak D call: TRBD2 (5 bases). V was trimmed by 5 bases and J by 4 bases, leaving 21 bases between them. The germline V gene has CDR1 SGHTA and CDR2 FQGNSA. This CDR3 is 16 amino acids long. DNA of the CDR3: TGTGCCAGCAGCCCCTCAGGCAGCGGAACTTTTTACGAGCAGTACTTC. Amino acid sequence: CASSPSGSGTFYEQYF.

The chain employs TRBV15 and TRBJ2-7; 9 nucleotides line up with TRBD1. Germline CDR1 and CDR2: LNHNV and YYDKDF (reference sequence). V lost 3 bases and J lost 5; bases outside the gene matches: 2. The CDR3 totals 13 residues. The CDR3 sequence is CATSRDRGNEQYF. The DNA of the CDR3 is TGTGCCACCAGCAGGGACAGGGGTAACGAGCAGTACTTC.

This clone was observed a few times. The chain joins TRBV24-1 to TRBJ2-7, with TRBD1 matching over 10 bases. The J segment lost 10 bases and the V segment lost 1 base, leaving 3 bases of the junction unmatched. The CDR3 covers 13 residues. Germline V CDR1 and CDR2: KGHDR, SFDVKD. CDR3 amino acids: CATSDFDRGPQYF. The CDR3 DNA reads TGTGCCACCAGTGATTTTGACAGGGGGCCTCAGTACTTC.

The chain is built from TRBV18 and TRBJ1-2; the D gene is possibly TRBD1 (5 bases). V dropped 3 bases and J dropped 3 bases, with 17 bases sitting between them. The CDR3 covers 16 residues. CDR1 and CDR2 from the germline V gene are KGHSH and LQKENI. This chain's CDR3 is CASSPIPEGRDYGYTF. For the CDR3, the DNA is TGTGCCAGCTCACCGATCCCGGAGGGGAGAGACTATGGCTACACCTTC.

The V and J genes are TRBV5-8 and TRBJ2-4, with D perhaps matching TRBD1 (5 bases). CDR3 size: 11 residues. The V and J ends lost 0 bases and 15 bases respectively, with 10 bases between them. The germline CDR1 and CDR2 sequences are SGHTS and YDEGEE. CDR3 in amino acids: CASSLGQTPYF. CDR3 coding DNA: TGTGCCAGCAGCTTGGGACAGACTCCGTACTTC.